The next 8 T cell receptor beta chains were all read from a single sample in a study of somatic reversion in DOCK8 deficiency. TRB libraries came from one-step amplicon PCR on approximately 100 ng genomic DNA with EuroClonality-NGS primers. MiXCR was run by TCRdb on the multiplex PCR reads, yielding one entry per CDR3 protein. The table has around 2,800 distinct CDR3 sequences, roughly 28% seen once. The sample taken for sequencing was peripheral blood. These TCRs come from a human donor in good health.

In the case of this clonotype: Given a much more abundant clone one base away, this may be a read error. The chain employs TRBV4-3 and TRBJ1-1; TRBD1 matches at 7 bases. Looked up from germline, CDR1 is LGHNA and CDR2 is YSLEER. The V segment lost 4 bases and the J segment 5 bases; nucleotides outside the gene matches: 13. The CDR3 runs to 16 residues. DNA of the CDR3: TGCGCCAGCAGCCCAAGTGGGACAGTCTCCGGTACTGAAGCTTTCTTT. This gives the protein CASSPSGTVSGTEAFF.

V usage is TRBV6-5 and J usage is TRBJ1-1; possibly TRBD1 for D (5 bases). V lost 2 bases, J lost 6 bases, and 10 bases lay in between. From germline, CDR1 is MNHEY and CDR2 SVGAGI. The CDR3 runs to 13 residues. As DNA, the CDR3 is TGTGCCAGCAGTTACCAGGGCGCCTCTGAAGCTTTCTTT. Translated, it gives CASSYQGASEAFF.

This clonotype was recorded a few times. The chain recombines TRBV3-2 with TRBJ1-2; the table's D call, TRBD1, has no DNA check behind it. TRBV3-2 is shown as a pseudogene. CDR3 length: 17 amino acids. CDR3 coding DNA: TGTGCCAGCAGCCCTCTTCCGGGACAGTCATTGAACTATGGCTACACCTTC. As protein: CASSPLPGQSLNYGYTF.

This clonotype has only a few counts. The rearrangement links TRBV4-2 to TRBJ1-2, with a possible D match to TRBD1 (5 bases). V dropped 4 bases and J dropped 4 bases, with 13 bases sitting between them. CDR3 size: 14 residues. Per the germline V gene, CDR1 is LGHNA and CDR2 is YNFKEQ. The CDR3 sequence is CASSPADGGYGYTF. The CDR3 DNA reads as TGTGCCAGCAGCCCAGCGGACGGGGGCTATGGCTACACCTTC.

By sample share, this clonotype is medium-sized (0.01 to 0.1%). The rearrangement links TRBV7-8 to TRBJ2-7, with D hard to call. This CDR3 has 12 amino acids. Germline lookup yields CDR1 SGHVS and CDR2 FQNEAQ. The ends were cut back, 1 base at V and 2 bases at J, with 3 bases in the middle. CDR3 DNA: TGTGCCAGCAGCTTAGTAGCCTACGAGCAGTACTTC. Its translation: CASSLVAYEQYF.

This clonotype was seen only a few times. This rearrangement joins TRBV6-4 to TRBJ1-5; D possibly corresponds to TRBD1 (5 bases). The CDR3 has 16 residues. Germline CDR1 is MRHNA and CDR2 is SNTAGT. The V and J ends lost 5 bases and 0 bases respectively, with 14 bases between them. The CDR3 reads CASSLYGTDSNQPQHF. CDR3 in DNA: TGTGCCAGCAGTCTTTACGGGACGGATAGCAATCAGCCCCAGCATTTT.

This clonotype was detected a few times. The rearrangement uses TRBV5-1 and TRBJ2-1, with 11 bases identical to TRBD2. V trimming: 3 bases; J trimming: 2 bases; junction bases outside the gene matches: 4. In germline, CDR1 is SGHRS, CDR2 YFSETQ. This CDR3 comprises 16 residues. The DNA of the CDR3 is TGCGCCAGCAGCTGGACTAGCGGGTTAACCTACAATGAGCAGTTCTTC. It specifies CASSWTSGLTYNEQFF.

The V call is TRBV18, the J call TRBJ2-7; D not certain. The CDR3 has 14 amino acids. Germline V gene lookup returns CDR1 KGHSH and CDR2 LQKENI. Trimming removed 0 bases from V and 0 bases from J, with 6 bases in between. The CDR3 sequence: CASSPPVSSYEQYF. The CDR3 DNA follows: TGTGCCAGCTCACCACCCGTCAGCTCCTACGAGCAGTACTTC.